This record covers a single T cell receptor beta chain. Its specificity is not known. This specimen comes from a study of cytomegalovirus exposure and HLA in healthy donors. Study results and caveats: Follow-up analysis later connected one missense variant in DCLRE1C with trimming of TCR beta V- and J-genes. In a later analysis, the majority of CMV-associated beta chains seemingly showed HLA restriction. Per a prior analysis, the majority of TCR beta V segments were productive roughly 87% or roughly 30% of the time.

CDR3 length: 16 residues. V shed 5 bases and J shed 2 bases, with 19 bases lying between them. CDR1 is SGHAT and CDR2 is FQNNGV in the germline V gene. The PCR employed 60 Vbeta primers together with 13 Jbeta primers. TCRdb's copy holds only in-frame clones and misses some; the assay was immunoSEQ multiplex PCR. Of 120,000 or so clones in the sample, about 80% are singletons; the top ten hold approximately 11%. This clonotype originated in a man between 25 and 39 years old in good health and CMV-seropositive. Sequenced: PBMCs. This chain links TRBV11-2 with TRBJ2-7; D may be TRBD2 (6 bases). In DNA, the CDR3 is TGTGCCAGCAGCCCCCGCGGGGCAGGGAATACCTACGAGCAGTACTTC. The encoded protein is CASSPRGAGNTYEQYF. The variable domain in full, with the rest retrieved from reference TRBV11-2 and TRBJ2-7, is EAGVAQSPRYKIIEKRQSVAFWCNPISGHATLYWYQQILGQGPKLLIQFQNNGVVDDSQLPKDRFSAERLKGVDSTLKIQPAKLEDSAVYLCASSPRGAGNTYEQYFGPGTRLTVT.